In its sample, the clone carrying this TCR beta chain was seen many times. What it recognizes is unknown. The data stem from a study of breast tumors, draining lymph nodes, adjacent tissues. Study-level findings and limits: Tumor TCR diversity was below lymph nodes but above nontumor tissue.

Samples came from axillary lymph nodes draining the breast cancer. There are 17 residues in the CDR3. CDR1 and CDR2 from the germline V gene are MNHNS and SASEGT. J gave up 1 base and V 4 bases, and 11 bases lay outside the gene matches. TCRdb called the multiplex PCR reads again in MiXCR, with one record for every CDR3 protein. The table lists around 130,000 distinct CDR3 sequences, 21% of them singletons. The chain recombines TRBV6-1 with TRBJ2-3, with TRBD2 matching over 7 bases. The source is a female donor with breast cancer. Some clones in this sample may be carry-over from other donors' samples. The sequencing sample was made of axillary lymph node tissue. The DNA for the CDR3 is TGTGCCAGCAGTGTCCTTCCACGGACTAGGGGCACAGATACGCAGTATTTT. Protein sequence: CASSVLPRTRGTDTQYF.